This TCR beta chain was recovered during a study of shared clonotypes between healthy human individuals. Germline V lookup: CDR1 KGHSH, CDR2 LQKENI. V was trimmed by 2 bases and J by 2 bases, leaving 6 bases between them. The CDR3 has 13 amino acids. Sequenced by immunoSEQ multiplex PCR; TCRdb stores in-frame clones only, minus some. The data show over a million clones, about 96% seen once. The sample consisted of naive CD4+ T cells sorted from blood. The sample's subset: CD45RA+ positively selected. The rearrangement joins TRBV18 to TRBJ2-5; no definite D call. The TCR sequence derives from a man aged 25 to 45 in good health. CDR3 nucleotides: TGTGCCAGCTCACCATTTGATCAAGAGACCCAGTACTTC. This encodes CASSPFDQETQYF.